Here is one T cell receptor beta chain with its context. Original processing methods: How many nucleated cells were present was estimated from reference gene primer amplification. Measured with immunoSEQ multiplex PCR; TCRdb has only the in-frame clones, and not every one. That table is the source of V, J and clone size, and D and trimming were worked out from the DNA. This table holds over 150,000 clones, 75% to 80% found once. Germline V gene data show CDR1 as SGDLS and CDR2 as YYNGEE. The CDR3 totals 15 residues. The J segment lost 2 bases and the V segment lost 1 base, leaving 5 bases of the junction unmatched. The sample originates from a study of blood T cell repertoires in COVID-19. Study information: Spain, Italy and the United States supplied samples that represented acute and convalescent COVID-19. The analysed material was cDNA or gDNA that came from T cells, B-cell-depleted T cells, or PBMCs.

The J gene is TRBJ2-5, the V gene TRBV9; 7 positions agree with TRBD2. The receptor was derived from a woman aged 70 to 79 with acute or convalescent COVID-19. Sequencing input: peripheral blood. The CDR3 protein is CASSVSLAVQETQYF. The CDR3 DNA sequence: TGTGCCAGCAGCGTAAGCCTAGCGGTACAAGAGACCCAGTACTTC.